This T cell receptor (beta chain) was documented in a study of beta chain features in type 1 diabetes. Overall study: In age, gender and cell yields, patients were similar to healthy donors.

Study-wide findings and caveats: The cDNA sequencing approach could over-represent high-TCR-expressing cells. TCRB CDR3 length was moderately but significantly reduced in all four CD4+ subsets of Type 1 diabetes patients.

With regard to this clone: The antigen is not known.

Donors underwent one heparinised blood draw, about 110 mL on average. Central memory, naive, regulatory and stem cell-like memory CD4+ cells were sorted by CD45RO/CCR7/CD25/CD127/CD95/CD27. Germline values: CDR1 MDHEN, CDR2 SYDVKM. This CDR3 is 15 amino acids long. V trimming: 0 bases; J trimming: 5 bases; junction bases outside the gene matches: 6. Reverse transcribing all isolated RNA meant expressed TCRB transcripts were sequenced. Profiling relied on immunoSEQ multiplex PCR, and the TCRdb table lists in-frame clones only, not all of them. The repertoire holds around 280,000 clones, with over 14% as singletons.

What was sequenced was naive CD4+ T cells from blood. The V gene is TRBV28, the J gene TRBJ1-1; the match to TRBD1 covers 7 bases. The sequence came from a man aged 18 to 29 with type 1 diabetes. The CDR3 DNA sequence: TGTGCCAGCAGTTTATGGGGCAGGGGGAGGACTGAAGCTTTCTTT. Translation gives CASSLWGRGRTEAFF.